These 21 T cell receptor beta chains came from one sample sequenced in a study of blood T cell repertoires in COVID-19. Repertoires were generated with immunoSEQ multiplex PCR, while TCRdb's copy carries only in-frame clones and drops some. The table records roughly 120,000 clones, around 87% of them present only once. Sequencing was carried out using peripheral blood. The receptor set was obtained from a human donor in a cohort sampled during active COVID-19.

J is TRBJ2-3 and V is TRBV11-2, with D tentatively TRBD2 (6 bases). Germline values: CDR1 SGHAT, CDR2 FQNNGV. CDR3 length: 15 residues. The germline V and J ends were trimmed by 5 bases and 2 bases, with 14 bases remaining between them. CDR3 protein: CASSRGGVPTDTQYF. The CDR3 DNA sequence: TGTGCCAGCAGCCGGGGCGGGGTTCCCACAGATACGCAGTATTTT.

The chain couples TRBV3-1 (or the pseudogene TRBV3-2) to TRBJ2-7, with 11 bases that match TRBD2. Germline-derived CDR1 and CDR2 are LGHDT and YNNKEL (reference sequence). V was pared by 0 bases and J by 5 bases, with 12 bases of the junction left unmatched. The CDR3 is 18 amino acids. The CDR3: CASSQEWLAGGQKDEQYF. The CDR3, as DNA: TGTGCCAGCAGCCAAGAGTGGCTAGCGGGGGGCCAAAAGGACGAGCAGTACTTC.

V and J are TRBV2 and TRBJ1-6; D may be TRBD1 (6 bases). The CDR3 covers 15 residues. Trimming removed 7 bases from V and 10 bases from J, with 20 bases in between. Germline CDR1 and CDR2: SNHLY and FYNNEI. CDR3: CASTLGGGEVSPLHF. In DNA form, the CDR3 reads TGTGCCAGCACGCTGGGTGGGGGCGAGGTCTCACCCCTCCACTTT. Full variable domain (remainder filled in from reference TRBV2 and TRBJ1-6): EPEVTQTPSHQVTQMGQEVILRCVPISNHLYFYWYRQILGQKVEFLVSFYNNEISEKSEIFDDQFSVERPDGSNFTLKIRSTKLEDSAMYFCASTLGGGEVSPLHFGNGTRLTVT.

V usage is TRBV11-2 and J usage is TRBJ2-4, with TRBD2 matching 11 bases. The germline gives CDR1 SGHAT, CDR2 FQNNGV. The length of the CDR3 is 17 residues. V shed 4 bases, J shed 0 bases, and the junction held 5 bases outside the gene matches. CDR3: CASSSRTSGLAKNIQYF. As DNA, the CDR3 is TGTGCCAGCAGCTCGCGGACTAGCGGGTTAGCCAAAAACATTCAGTACTTC.

J is TRBJ1-1 and V is TRBV3-1 (or the pseudogene TRBV3-2), with 7 bases identical to TRBD1. V shed 4 bases, J shed 5 bases, and the junction held 7 bases outside the gene matches. Germline V CDR1 and CDR2: LGHDT, YNNKEL (reference sequence). This CDR3 has 14 residues. CDR3 protein: CASSPTTGTTEAFF. The CDR3 nucleotides are TGTGCCAGCAGCCCGACGACAGGGACGACTGAAGCTTTCTTT.

The chain has TRBV5-1 and TRBJ2-7, with a weak D call TRBD2 (6 bases). Trimming shortened V by 1 base and J by 4 bases, and 15 bases separated the two germline ends. Germline V lookup: CDR1 SGHRS, CDR2 YFSETQ. This CDR3 contains 15 residues. CDR3 sequence reads: CASSLQGSGLYEQYF. The CDR3 region has the DNA TGCGCCAGCAGCTTGCAGGGTAGCGGATTATACGAGCAGTACTTC.

The V and J genes are TRBV5-1 and TRBJ1-5; a weak D match, TRBD1 (5 bases). V was pared by 2 bases and J by 4 bases, with 10 bases between. The CDR3 is 14 residues long. Germline-derived CDR1 and CDR2 are SGHRS and YFSETQ. CDR3 coding DNA: TGCGCCAGCAGCTTTGGGGGGAGGAATCAGCCCCAGCATTTT. This gives the protein CASSFGGRNQPQHF.

This clone was found once. This chain connects TRBV5-1 to TRBJ2-7, with TRBD1 matching 9 bases. The CDR3 spans 15 residues. CDR1 is SGHRS, CDR2 YFSETQ, per germline. The V segment lost 7 bases and the J segment 6 bases; nucleotides outside the gene matches: 14. CDR3 bases: TGCGCCAGCGGAAACTCACAGGGGGCGCGTTTCGAGCAGTACTTC. Amino acid sequence: CASGNSQGARFEQYF. The full variable domain, its missing parts supplied by reference TRBV5-1 and TRBJ2-7, is KAGVTQTPRYLIKTRGQQVTLSCSPISGHRSVSWYQQTPGQGLQFLFEYFSETQRNKGNFPGRFSGRQFSNSRSEMNVSTLELGDSALYLCASGNSQGARFEQYFGPGTRLTVT.

The chain is built from TRBV11-2 and TRBJ1-2, with TRBD1 matching 7 bases. J was trimmed by 8 bases and V by 1 base; bases with no gene match: 10. The CDR3 is 15 residues long. The germline V gene has CDR1 SGHAT and CDR2 FQNNGV. The CDR3 sequence: CASSLGVAWDSGYTF. The CDR3 bases are TGTGCCAGCAGCTTAGGGGTTGCGTGGGACAGCGGCTACACCTTC.

Comments on this clone: One end of the junction fails to match germline, which may point to a read error. The chain links TRBV3-1 (or the pseudogene TRBV3-2) to TRBJ2-7, with 10 bases that match TRBD2. CDR3 size: 15 residues. CDR1 and CDR2 (germline): LGHDT, YNNKEL (reference sequence). The chain's CDR3 is CASSEELAGIGEQYF. The CDR3 DNA reads TGTGCCAGCAGCGAAGAACTAGCGGGAATCGGCGAGCAGTACTTC.

The chain couples TRBV9 to TRBJ2-7; TRBD2 aligns across 8 bases. In germline, CDR1 is SGDLS, CDR2 YYNGEE. V shed 2 bases and J 3 bases; nucleotides not matched to a gene: 7. The CDR3 is made up of 15 amino acids. The CDR3 DNA is TGTGCCAGCAGCGTGAGCGGGAGCGACCGCTACGAGCAGTACTTC. It is translated as CASSVSGSDRYEQYF. The full variable domain, its missing parts supplied by reference TRBV9 and TRBJ2-7, is DSGVTQTPKHLITATGQRVTLRCSPRSGDLSVYWYQQSLDQGLQFLIQYYNGEERAKGNILERFSAQQFPDLHSELNLSSLELGDSALYFCASSVSGSDRYEQYFGPGTRLTVT.

This clone showed up just once. V usage is TRBV27 and J usage is TRBJ2-5, with 7 bases fitting TRBD1. The CDR3 has 15 residues. Germline V lookup: CDR1 MNHEY, CDR2 SMNVEV (reference sequence). Trimming cost V 5 bases and J 1 base; bases outside gene matches: 7. The chain's CDR3 is CASSQPGQLQETQYF. CDR3 coding DNA: TGTGCCAGCAGTCAACCGGGACAGCTCCAAGAGACCCAGTACTTC.

This clone was seen a handful of times. The CDR3 DNA reads TGTGCCAGCAGCCCCAATGGGGCCGGCTGGAGCAATCAGCCCCAGCATTTT. It yields the protein CASSPNGAGWSNQPQHF. The chain combines TRBV3-1 (or the pseudogene TRBV3-2) with TRBJ1-5; possibly TRBD1 for D (5 bases). Trimming took off 4 bases at V and 1 base at J, with 17 bases between the two ends. The CDR3 totals 17 residues. Germline V gene lookup returns CDR1 LGHDT and CDR2 YNNKEL (reference sequence).

DNA for the CDR3: TGTGCCAGCAGCCTAAAGACATCAGTCTGGGAGACCCAGTACTTC. Its translation: CASSLKTSVWETQYF. The J gene is TRBJ2-5, the V gene TRBV7-2; D is undetermined. V lost 5 bases, J lost 5 bases, and 18 bases lay in between. The germline V gene encodes CDR1 SGHTA and CDR2 FQGNSA. The length of the CDR3 is 15 residues.

This chain connects TRBV5-1 to TRBJ2-1; D gene uncertain. Germline V CDR1 and CDR2: SGHRS, YFSETQ. V was pared by 2 bases and J by 6 bases, with 21 bases between. CDR3 size: 17 residues. The CDR3 DNA sequence: TGCGCCAGCAGCTTTCTCGTCGCGGTTGGCTCTGGCAATGAGCAGTTCTTC. Residues: CASSFLVAVGSGNEQFF.

V is TRBV18 and J is TRBJ1-5; 8 bases align to TRBD1. The J segment lost 4 bases and the V segment lost 2 bases, leaving 4 bases of the junction unmatched. The CDR3 consists of 15 residues. Germline CDR1 reads KGHSH; CDR2 reads LQKENI. CDR3 DNA: TGTGCCAGCTCACCAACGGACAGGGAGAATCAGCCCCAGCATTTT. This translates into CASSPTDRENQPQHF.

The chain is built from TRBV7-3 and TRBJ1-6, with 8 positions matching TRBD1. This CDR3 is 18 amino acids long. Germline CDR1 SGHTA, CDR2 FQGTGA. Unmatched junction bases numbered 12, after V lost 2 bases and J lost 6 bases. The chain's CDR3 is CASSLGQGAAGFNSPLHF. The CDR3 nucleotides read TGTGCCAGCAGCTTAGGGCAGGGGGCCGCTGGATTTAATTCACCCCTCCACTTT.

The chain has TRBV6-5 and TRBJ2-1; D gene ambiguous. Germline V lookup: CDR1 MNHEY, CDR2 SVGAGI. V lost 2 bases to trimming and J lost 11 bases, with 16 bases between them. The CDR3 has 14 residues. This CDR3 is CASSYDTALQKQFF. CDR3 DNA sequence: TGTGCCAGCAGTTACGATACAGCCCTTCAGAAGCAGTTCTTC.

The chain has TRBV28 and TRBJ2-1; 7 nucleotides agree with TRBD2. V was clipped by 2 bases and J by 9 bases; unmatched bases: 13. This CDR3 spans 16 amino acids. Germline V gene sequence: CDR1 MDHEN, CDR2 SYDVKM. Here the CDR3 DNA reads TGTGCCAGCAGTTTAATGTGGGCGGGAGCGACTATTGAGCAGTTCTTC. Translating it yields CASSLMWAGATIEQFF.

CDR3 sequence: CASSPSGSGLNTGELFF. For the CDR3, the DNA is TGTGCCAGCTCACCATCAGGTAGCGGTTTGAACACCGGGGAGCTGTTTTTT. The chain combines TRBV18 with TRBJ2-2; TRBD2 is a possible D gene (6 bases). The V gene's germline CDR1 is KGHSH and CDR2 LQKENI. V was shortened by 2 bases and J by 1 base, with 14 bases between the two germline ends. This CDR3 has 17 residues.

V is TRBV9 and J is TRBJ2-1; 9 nucleotides line up with TRBD2. Germline loops: CDR1 SGDLS, CDR2 YYNGEE. Trimming took 4 bases from V and 4 from J; bases not matched to a gene: 6. The CDR3 extends over 15 amino acids. The CDR3: CASSSSGVAYNEQFF. The CDR3 region has the DNA TGTGCCAGCAGCTCTAGCGGGGTAGCGTACAATGAGCAGTTCTTC.